The clone carrying this TCR beta chain was counted between two and nine times. Its matching antigen is unknown. The CDR3 totals 16 residues. CDR1 SGHTA and CDR2 FQGNSA come from the germline V gene. Between the trimmed V and J ends, which lost 1 base and 0 bases, there was a span of 10 bases. The data derive from a study of T cell repertoires in cytomegalovirus infection. On the study more broadly: It can be stated that public TCR beta signatures indicated CMV infection as well as a matching HLA type.

TCRdb ran MiXCR on the reads and lists one entry per CDR3 protein. Among about 900,000 distinct CDR3 sequences, under 40% were seen once, and the ten largest hold around 15%. Whole-study findings and limits: Dominant in the ex vivo response were TCR beta clonotypes restricted by HLA-C and specific for CMV.

Here the sequenced sample was cultured CD8+ T cells from PBMCs, taken from culture after CMV antigen stimulation. This chain links TRBV7-2 with TRBJ2-1; D perhaps matches TRBD1 (5 bases). The TCR sequence derives from a human donor in good health (CMV status not recorded). Some clones in this sample may be carry-over from other donors' samples. The CDR3 nucleotides are TGTGCCAGCAGCTTAGAAGGGGCGGACTCCTACAATGAGCAGTTCTTC. Amino acids: CASSLEGADSYNEQFF.